The present T cell receptor (beta chain) was sequenced within a study of immune evolution from preneoplasia to lung adenocarcinoma. Study-level points and caveats: Top clone frequencies peaked in normal lung, apparently declining through invasive adenocarcinoma.

This CDR3 is 18 amino acids long. Trimming at V came to 2 bases and at J to 4 bases, leaving 9 bases not matched to a gene. Per germline, CDR1 SGHTA and CDR2 FQGNSA. Clones were read by immunoSEQ multiplex PCR, and TCRdb kept only the in-frame ones, dropping some. The sample yields about 1,100 clones, 86% seen once. Comments on this clone: Its specificity is not known.

The sample taken for sequencing was FFPE tissue from an adenomatous hyperplasia lung lesion. Subset here: atypical adenomatous hyperplasia (AAH), lung preneoplasia. This sequence joins TRBV7-2 and TRBJ2-2; 11 bases line up with TRBD2. The clonotype was recovered from a person aged 55-80 years with lung adenocarcinoma. The CDR3 sequence: CASSLMGLAASPTGELFF. CDR3 DNA: TGTGCCAGCAGCTTAATGGGACTAGCGGCCTCCCCCACCGGGGAGCTGTTTTTT. Based on the CDR3 plus reference TRBV7-2 and TRBJ2-2, the full variable domain is GAGVSQSPSNKVTEKGKDVELRCDPISGHTALYWYRQSLGQGLEFLIYFQGNSAPDKSGLPSDRFSAERTGGSVSTLTIQRTQQEDSAVYLCASSLMGLAASPTGELFFGEGSRLTVL.